This TCR beta chain was recorded in a study of blood T cell repertoires in COVID-19 (dated by TCRdb to the early 2020s). For the study in its entirety: Samples from collaborators originated in the United States, Italy and Spain and spanned both the acute and convalescent phases of COVID-19. Deeply sampled blood TCRbeta repertoires from subjects exposed to, actively infected with, or recovered from COVID-19 were included in the dataset. A freely available public database, intended as a resource for researchers studying the immune response to SARS-CoV-2, is where the repertoires were released. A de-identified subject ID, COVID-19 status, age in years and sex were almost always included in the sample metadata. Where available, HLA class I and class II types were taken from metadata supplied by the sample provider and were not determined by assay-based typing. The material from the prospective study consisted of cDNA or gDNA derived from T cells, B-cell-depleted T cells, or PBMCs. The samples were drawn from two sources: the first 160 participants of the ongoing ImmuneRACE study, and over 1,000 subjects contributed by 6 global collaborators. What the authors observed across the whole study: The quantity of clinical and demographic metadata differed by source and by participant and was supplied without curation.

TCRbeta CDR3 regions were amplified from genomic DNA by means of the immunoSEQ Assay, a bias-controlled multiplex PCR. Per the original workflow: The number of nucleated cells in each sample was estimated by amplification of reference gene primers within the assay. To quantify the absolute abundance of each unique TCRbeta CDR3 rearrangement, sequence reads were collapsed and filtered. For each sample, productive Simpson clonality was calculated as the square root of Simpson's diversity index across productive rearrangements. As stored in TCRdb, this immuneACCESS dataset retains in-frame rearrangements with V and J assigned. A fraction of the clones does not appear; measured against another copy, unresolved V genes explain less than half of the discrepancy, and the remainder lacks a known reason. That table is the source of V, J and clone size, and D and trimming were worked out from the DNA. The sample table holds roughly 160,000 clones, of which roughly 85% were seen once. Under 6.5% of the sample belongs to the ten largest clones.

Turning to this clone: What this receptor recognizes is not known. Base-call qualities are not available, and no considerably larger clone is one nucleotide away.

Its CDR3 holds 14 amino acids, cysteine through phenylalanine. Here the CDR3 DNA is all that survives: 42 bases in frame from base 1. V is trimmed back by 4 bases and J by 7 bases, and the junction contains 7 bases that no gene match accounts for. The germline V gene provides CDR1 SNHLY and CDR2 FYNNEI. One collaborating source in Seattle enrolled patients while the patients were actively infected and followed the patients over time throughout the course of disease. Whole blood was collected in K2EDTA tubes by collaborating institutions according to the institutions' own protocols. For TCRbeta analysis, collaborators shipped samples in one of three forms: frozen whole blood, isolated PBMCs, or DNA extracted from either of those sample types.

Recombination linked TRBV2 to TRBJ1-2, and 9 junctional nucleotides match TRBD1. Sequenced: peripheral blood. The sequence came from a woman in her fifties or sixties with COVID-19, enrolled during active disease. The CDR3 region: CASSASGTGFGYTF. The nucleotide sequence reads as follows: TGTGCCAGCAGTGCATCCGGGACAGGGTTTGGCTACACCTTC.